These 2 T cell receptor beta chains share one sample of origin, sequenced in a study of blood T cells in healthy people across ages. The authors ran a second PCR of roughly 7 to 11 cycles using a sample-barcoded 5' primer and a J-beta primer mix. Each CDR3 protein gets one entry after TCRdb re-called the 5' RACE reads with MiXCR. The sample records some 370,000 distinct CDR3 sequences, about 55% being singletons. The specimen was blood. Receptors originate from a man between 60 and 75 years old in good health.

This clonotype was seen ten or more times. CDR3 coding DNA: TGTGCCAGCAGCTACGACAGACACTACGAGCAGTACTTC. The encoded protein is CASSYDRHYEQYF. The V call is TRBV27, the J call TRBJ2-7, with D possibly matching TRBD1 (5 bases). The V gene's germline CDR1 is MNHEY and CDR2 SMNVEV (reference sequence). The CDR3 consists of 13 residues. Trimming shortened V by 6 bases and J by 3 bases, and 12 bases separated the two germline ends.

The chain joins TRBV20-1 to TRBJ2-1, with 9 bases that match TRBD2. This CDR3 spans 16 amino acids. The germline gives CDR1 DFQATT, CDR2 SNEGSKA (reference sequence). The J segment lost 6 bases and the V segment lost 1 base, leaving 10 bases of the junction unmatched. The CDR3 region is CSARGLVRREGNEQFF. DNA of the CDR3: TGCAGTGCTAGAGGTTTAGTGCGGCGGGAGGGCAATGAGCAGTTCTTC.